Shown below are 9 T cell receptor beta chains from a single sample sequenced in a study of OX40 agonist ivuxolimab in advanced cancers. The protocol was immunoSEQ multiplex PCR, while the TCRdb copy is restricted to in-frame clones and leaves out a portion. There are roughly 67,000 clones in the sample; 88% occur only once, and approximately 4.7% lies in the top ten. The sequences come from CD4+ or CD8+ T cells sorted from blood, collected in a trial of the OX40 agonist ivuxolimab. Receptors were obtained from an adult with an advanced solid tumor such as melanoma, head and neck, liver or kidney cancer.

The chain has TRBV7-2 and TRBJ2-7; 8 positions match TRBD2. V lost 1 base to trimming and J lost 3 bases; unmatched junction nucleotides: 2. The CDR3 is made up of 14 amino acids. Per germline, CDR1 SGHTA and CDR2 FQGNSA. CDR3 protein: CASSLEAGGYEQYF. In nucleotides, the CDR3 is TGTGCCAGCAGCTTAGAGGCGGGAGGCTACGAGCAGTACTTC.

The V call is TRBV7-9, the J call TRBJ1-1; 9 bases agree with TRBD1. CDR3 length: 14 amino acids. Trimming at V came to 5 bases and at J to 5 bases, leaving 6 bases not matched to a gene. The germline CDR1 and CDR2 sequences are SEHNR and FQNEAQ (reference sequence). The CDR3 spells CASSIRTGETEAFF. The CDR3, as DNA: TGTGCCAGCAGCATTCGGACAGGGGAGACTGAAGCTTTCTTT.

The genes are TRBV29-1 and TRBJ1-2, with 7 bases lining up with TRBD1. CDR1 and CDR2 (germline): SQVTM, ANQGSEA. After removal of 4 bases from V and 4 bases from J, the junction contained 6 bases not matched to a gene. This CDR3 contains 13 residues. The CDR3 nucleotides are TGCAGCGTTGTGGGACAGTCAGTCTATGGCTACACCTTC. Protein sequence: CSVVGQSVYGYTF. Looking up the rest from reference TRBV29-1 and TRBJ1-2 gives the full variable domain: SAVISQKPSRDICQRGTSLTIQCQVDSQVTMMFWYRQQPGQSLTLIATANQGSEATYESGFVIDKFPISRPNLTFSTLTVSNMSPEDSSIYLCSVVGQSVYGYTFGSGTRLTVV.

This clone was counted a few times. This chain links TRBV2 with TRBJ1-5; D possibly corresponds to TRBD1 (6 bases). Per germline, CDR1 SNHLY and CDR2 FYNNEI. V was pared by 4 bases and J by 5 bases, with 12 bases between. The CDR3 consists of 14 residues. In DNA, the CDR3 is TGTGCCAGCAGTGCCACGGGGGCGTATCAGCCCCAGCATTTT. This translates into CASSATGAYQPQHF. Full variable domain (remainder filled in from reference TRBV2 and TRBJ1-5): EPEVTQTPSHQVTQMGQEVILRCVPISNHLYFYWYRQILGQKVEFLVSFYNNEISEKSEIFDDQFSVERPDGSNFTLKIRSTKLEDSAMYFCASSATGAYQPQHFGDGTRLSIL.

This clone was counted between two and nine times. The gene calls are TRBV5-1 and TRBJ1-5, with D unresolved. There are 15 residues in the CDR3. CDR1 is SGHRS and CDR2 is YFSETQ in the germline V gene. The V end lost 1 base, the J end lost 7 bases, and 15 bases lay between the germline ends. CDR3 nucleotides: TGCGCCAGCAGCTTGCTTGGGTTCCGCGACCAGCCCCAGCATTTT. Its translation is CASSLLGFRDQPQHF.

This clone was seen a single time. The chain uses TRBV2 and TRBJ1-2; 10 nucleotides line up with TRBD1. CDR1 and CDR2 from the germline V gene are SNHLY and FYNNEI. The trim removed 8 bases at V and 4 bases at J, leaving 10 bases unmatched. This CDR3 has 15 residues. CDR3 residues: CASSSPGQGTYGYTF. The CDR3 DNA follows: TGTGCCAGCTCCTCCCCGGGACAGGGGACCTATGGCTACACCTTC.

V gene TRBV19 combines with J gene TRBJ1-4; weak D call: TRBD1 (5 bases). Per germline, CDR1 LNHDA and CDR2 SQIVND (reference sequence). The CDR3 loop spans 15 amino acids. Between the trimmed V and J ends, which lost 6 bases and 2 bases, there was a span of 13 bases. The CDR3 region has the DNA TGTGCCAGTAGCGCATGGGGGGGTACTAATGAAAAACTGTTTTTT. It translates to CASSAWGGTNEKLFF.

The chain employs TRBV13 and TRBJ2-7, with 10 nucleotides matching TRBD2. Germline V gene lookup returns CDR1 PRHDT and CDR2 FYEKMQ (reference sequence). The CDR3 totals 16 residues. Trimming took 1 base from V and 6 from J; bases not matched to a gene: 9. The CDR3 nucleotides are TGTGCCAGCAGCTTAGAGGGTAGCGGGAGGTCCGCCGAGCAGTACTTC. Translation: CASSLEGSGRSAEQYF.

This chain connects TRBV10-1 to TRBJ2-5, with 10 bases lining up with TRBD1. The CDR3 spans 15 residues. The ends lost 3 bases at V and 4 bases at J; junction bases unmatched: 5. CDR1 and CDR2 (germline): WNHNN, SYGVQD (reference sequence). The CDR3 spells CASSDGGQGRETQYF. In DNA, the CDR3 is TGCGCCAGCAGTGATGGGGGACAGGGGCGAGAGACCCAGTACTTC.